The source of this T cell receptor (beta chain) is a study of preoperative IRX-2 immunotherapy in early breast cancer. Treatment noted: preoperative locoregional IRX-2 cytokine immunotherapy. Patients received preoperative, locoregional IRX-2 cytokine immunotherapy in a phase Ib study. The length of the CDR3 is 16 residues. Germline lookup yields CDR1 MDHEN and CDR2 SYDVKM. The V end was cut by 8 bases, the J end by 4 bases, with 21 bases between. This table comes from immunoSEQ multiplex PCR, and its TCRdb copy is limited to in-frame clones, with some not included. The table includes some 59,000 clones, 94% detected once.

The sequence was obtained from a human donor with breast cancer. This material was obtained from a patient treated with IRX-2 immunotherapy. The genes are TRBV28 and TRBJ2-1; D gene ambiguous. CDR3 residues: CASLPQPLGGYNEQFF. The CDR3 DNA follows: TGTGCCAGCCTCCCACAGCCCTTGGGCGGATACAATGAGCAGTTCTTC.